The 10 T cell receptor beta chains reported below all come from one sample, sequenced in a study of T-cell reconstitution after alpha-beta-depleted transplantation in children. Unique molecular identifiers featured in how the TCRbeta library was prepared. TCRdb re-called the PCR reads through MiXCR, storing one row per CDR3 protein. This table has a few hundred thousand distinct CDR3 sequences, 25% to 30% appearing once. Source: PBMCs, taken before TCRalphabeta/CD19-depleted stem cell transplant. The receptors originated from a boy under two years old with Wiskott-Aldrich syndrome, due to receive a stem cell transplant.

This clonotype was counted a few times. The rearrangement uses TRBV12-3 or TRBV12-4 and TRBJ2-2; the match to TRBD1 covers 9 bases. V shed 5 bases and J 10 bases; nucleotides not matched to a gene: 11. This CDR3 is built from 15 residues. The CDR3 sequence is CASSPRDRDDLELFF. The CDR3 bases are TGTGCCAGCAGTCCCCGGGACAGGGATGATCTGGAGCTGTTTTTT.

In the case of this clonotype: Germline is not matched at one junction end, which may reflect a read error. The CDR3 DNA reads as TGTGCCAGCAGTCTATCGTCCCTAGAGAGCTCCTACAATGAGCAGTTCTTC. The encoded protein is CASSLSSLESSYNEQFF. This chain uses TRBV27 with TRBJ2-1; D is unresolved. The CDR3 covers 17 residues. CDR1 is MNHEY, CDR2 SMNVEV, per germline (reference sequence).

The chain combines TRBV25-1 with TRBJ2-7; the D gene is possibly TRBD1 (6 bases). The CDR3 consists of 15 residues. Germline loops: CDR1 MGHDK, CDR2 SYGVNS. Trimming pared 3 bases from V and 0 bases from J, leaving 12 bases between. CDR3 protein: CASSDRDTDSYEQYF. The CDR3, as DNA: TGTGCCAGCAGTGACCGGGACACCGACTCCTACGAGCAGTACTTC.

The V call is TRBV15, the J call TRBJ1-4; TRBD1 aligns across 7 bases. The CDR3 totals 15 residues. Trimming took 1 base from V and 5 from J; bases not matched to a gene: 4. Germline CDR1 reads LNHNV; CDR2 reads YYDKDF (reference sequence). Here the CDR3 reads CATSRVVQGNEKLFF. In DNA, the CDR3 is TGTGCCACCAGCAGAGTGGTACAGGGGAATGAAAAACTGTTTTTT.

There are a few counts of this clonotype. The chain recombines TRBV5-1 with TRBJ2-2, with D perhaps matching TRBD1 (5 bases). V was pared by 6 bases and J by 0 bases, with 15 bases between. Germline CDR1 and CDR2: SGHRS and YFSETQ. CDR3 length: 16 residues. The CDR3 loop reads CASKTTGTANTGELFF. CDR3 nucleotides: TGCGCCAGCAAAACCACAGGTACTGCGAACACCGGGGAGCTGTTTTTT.

The chain links TRBV28 to TRBJ2-1; weak D call: TRBD1 (6 bases). The CDR3 has 12 amino acids. Trimming left V 11 bases short and J 12 bases short, with 20 bases between. Germline loops: CDR1 MDHEN, CDR2 SYDVKM. Here the CDR3 reads CAAGVGGAWQFF. The CDR3 nucleotides are TGTGCCGCAGGGGTCGGAGGTGCGTGGCAGTTCTTC. Drawing the rest from reference TRBV28 and TRBJ2-1, the complete variable domain is DVKVTQSSRYLVKRTGEKVFLECVQDMDHENMFWYRQDPGLGLRLIYFSYDVKMKEKGDIPEGYSVSREKKERFSLILESASTNQTSMYLCAAGVGGAWQFFGPGTRLTVL.

The chain couples TRBV28 to TRBJ2-5, with 10 bases aligning to TRBD2. The germline V gene has CDR1 MDHEN and CDR2 SYDVKM. The V segment lost 3 bases and the J segment 3 bases; nucleotides outside the gene matches: 7. This CDR3 contains 16 residues. The DNA of the CDR3 is TGTGCCAGCAGTTTTGTACTAGCGGGAACAAAAGAGACCCAGTACTTC. Amino acids: CASSFVLAGTKETQYF.

Only a few counts were recorded for this clonotype. The V call is TRBV30, the J call TRBJ2-1; TRBD1 or TRBD2 may be the D gene (5 bases each). V was clipped by 2 bases and J by 8 bases, with 13 bases between them. Germline CDR1 reads GTSNPN; CDR2 reads SVGIG (reference sequence). The CDR3 spans 13 residues. CDR3 sequence: CAWSRLLGDEQFF. DNA of the CDR3: TGTGCCTGGAGTCGCCTCCTGGGGGATGAGCAGTTCTTC.

This clonotype was found a few times. V usage is TRBV20-1 and J usage is TRBJ1-5; D is possibly TRBD1 (6 bases). V shed 5 bases and J shed 0 bases, with 11 bases lying between them. The CDR3 extends over 14 amino acids. Germline V gene sequence: CDR1 DFQATT, CDR2 SNEGSKA (reference sequence). DNA of the CDR3: TGCAGTGCTGGCAGGGGTTATAGCAATCAGCCCCAGCATTTT. As protein: CSAGRGYSNQPQHF.

The chain carries TRBV10-3 and TRBJ1-6, with unresolved D. This CDR3 has 15 residues. CDR1 ENHRY and CDR2 SYGVKD come from the germline V gene. Trimming shortened V by 0 bases and J by 5 bases, and 8 bases separated the two germline ends. Written as DNA, the CDR3 is TGTGCCATCAGTGAGTCGGTCCAGGATAATTCACCCCTCCACTTT. Translating gives CAISESVQDNSPLHF.